This entry is about one T cell receptor (beta chain). The data belong to a study of blood T cell repertoires in COVID-19. Overall study context: Collection of acute and convalescent COVID-19 samples took place in the United States, Italy and Spain. The analysed material was cDNA or gDNA that came from T cells, B-cell-depleted T cells, or PBMCs.

How the authors handled the data: Reference gene primer amplification gave estimated nucleated cell counts. Assay: immunoSEQ multiplex PCR; the TCRdb copy retains only in-frame clones and omits some. The DNA was the basis for D and trimming; V, J and clone size are from that table. Altogether 85,000 to 95,000 clones are present, approximately 86% being singletons, with the ten largest covering under 20%. There are 11 residues in the CDR3. Between the trimmed V and J ends, which lost 3 bases and 11 bases, there was a span of 10 bases. The germline CDR1 and CDR2 sequences are MNHNS and SASEGT. The sample consisted of peripheral blood. The V and J genes are TRBV6-1 and TRBJ1-1; tentatively, D is TRBD1 (6 bases). The receptor's source is a woman of 80 years or more with acute or convalescent COVID-19. The CDR3 DNA sequence: TGTGCCAGCAGTGAGCCTCAGGGGGCTTTCTTT. Translated: CASSEPQGAFF.